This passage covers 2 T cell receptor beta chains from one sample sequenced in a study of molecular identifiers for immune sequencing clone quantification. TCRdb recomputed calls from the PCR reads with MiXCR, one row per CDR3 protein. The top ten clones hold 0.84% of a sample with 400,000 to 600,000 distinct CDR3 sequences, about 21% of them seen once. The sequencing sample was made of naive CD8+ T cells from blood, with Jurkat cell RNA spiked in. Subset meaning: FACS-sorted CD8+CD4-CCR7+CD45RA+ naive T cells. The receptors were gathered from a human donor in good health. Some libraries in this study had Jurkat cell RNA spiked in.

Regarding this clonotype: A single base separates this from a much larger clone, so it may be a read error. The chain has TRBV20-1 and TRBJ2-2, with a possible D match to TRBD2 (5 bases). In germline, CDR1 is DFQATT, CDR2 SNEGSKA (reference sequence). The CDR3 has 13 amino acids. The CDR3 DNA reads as TGCAGTGCTAGAGACCACAAGACCGGGGAGCTGTCTTTT. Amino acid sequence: CSARDHKTGELSF.

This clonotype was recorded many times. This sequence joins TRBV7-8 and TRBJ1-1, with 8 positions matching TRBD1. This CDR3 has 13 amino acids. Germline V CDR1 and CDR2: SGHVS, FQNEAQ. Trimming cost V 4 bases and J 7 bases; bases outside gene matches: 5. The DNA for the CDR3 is TGTGCCAGCAGCTGGGAGGACAGGGTTGAAGCTTTCTTT. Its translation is CASSWEDRVEAFF.